Sequencing of this TCR beta chain was carried out in a study of Ad26.COV2.S vaccination and SARS-CoV-2 variants. Stated treatment: roughly 18 received Ad26.COV2.S at low or high dose, single or two shots; roughly 5 received placebo; per-sample allocation not given. Day 63 following the first vaccine or placebo injection was when the samples were taken. Participants' vaccine, an Ad26 vector, delivered Wuhan-strain SARS-CoV-2 spike. The repertoire was sequenced with immunoSEQ multiplex PCR; TCRdb's copy has only in-frame clones and lacks some. The repertoire consists of over 400,000 clones, with about nine tenths occurring once and the leading ten covering roughly 1.7%. In its sample, this clone was seen once. The receptor's source is a person between 18 and 65 years old who received the Ad26.COV2.S COVID-19 vaccine or a placebo. The sample was peripheral blood, taken in a trial of Ad26.COV2.S vaccine versus placebo.

The CDR3 DNA reads TGTGCCAGTAGTATCGGGACCGCCGTTAATTCACCCCTCCACTTT. This gives the protein CASSIGTAVNSPLHF. This chain joins TRBV19 and TRBJ1-6; D might be TRBD1 (5 bases). V was clipped by 3 bases and J by 6 bases, with 12 bases between them. Per germline, CDR1 LNHDA and CDR2 SQIVND (reference sequence). The CDR3 loop spans 15 amino acids.